The 2 T cell receptor beta chains in this list originate from one sample, sequenced in a study of long-term antiretroviral therapy in people with HIV. Version v3.0 of the immunoSEQ assay was performed at survey level. Clones were read by immunoSEQ multiplex PCR, and TCRdb kept only the in-frame ones, dropping some. The top ten clones hold about 9.9% of a sample with under 25,000 clones, approximately 80% of them seen once. The specimen was unsorted PBMCs, collected 0.5 years before starting antiretroviral therapy. These receptors all stem from a man between 18 and 35 years old with HIV.

The gene calls are TRBV18 and TRBJ2-1; 10 bases align to TRBD1. Germline V gene lookup returns CDR1 KGHSH and CDR2 LQKENI. Losses at the gene ends were 1 base for V and 8 bases for J; bases not matched to a gene: 5. The length of the CDR3 is 15 residues. CDR3 amino acids: CASSPLDRGLDEQFF. Written as DNA, the CDR3 is TGTGCCAGCTCACCACTCGACAGGGGGCTCGATGAGCAGTTCTTC. The variable domain in full, completed from reference TRBV18 and TRBJ2-1, reads NAGVMQNPRHLVRRRGQEARLRCSPMKGHSHVYWYRQLPEEGLKFMVYLQKENIIDESGMPKERFSAEFPKEGPSILRIQQVVRGDSAAYFCASSPLDRGLDEQFFGPGTRLTVL.

The rearrangement uses TRBV27 and TRBJ2-2, with TRBD1 matching over 8 bases. The CDR3 spans 16 residues. With V trimmed by 6 bases and J by 7 bases, 13 bases remained unmatched. Germline-derived CDR1 and CDR2 are MNHEY and SMNVEV (reference sequence). The CDR3 is CASSELRAGGIGELFF. In DNA form, the CDR3 reads TGTGCCAGCAGCGAACTTCGGGCAGGGGGCATCGGGGAGCTGTTTTTT.